This is a list of T cell receptor beta chains from one sample in a study of T-cell reconstitution after alpha-beta-depleted transplantation in children. MiXCR, applied by TCRdb to the PCR reads, yields one record per CDR3 protein. The table records roughly 45,000 distinct CDR3 sequences, around 9% of them present only once. Sequences were derived from PBMCs, mostly from graft donor cells, sampled 60 days after TCRalphabeta/CD19-depleted stem cell transplant. The receptors were sampled from a male patient between 2 and 10 years old who had a stem cell transplant for chronic granulomatous disease, so the T cells may come from the graft donor. CDR3s include the opening cysteine and the closing phenylalanine or tryptophan. D genes are given only for firm matches. Clone sizes are given selectively: once, few, many, or a class where the clone is expanded.

j_gene: TRBJ1-3; v_gene: TRBV2; abundance: many; d_gene: NA; CDR3aa: CASSASLSSGNTIYF; CDR3nt: TGTGCCAGCAGTGCCAGCCTCAGCTCTGGAAACACCATATATTTT
j_gene: TRBJ2-3; v_gene: TRBV30; abundance: NA; d_gene: TRBD2; CDR3aa: CAWSERLAGSTDTQYF; CDR3nt: TGTGCCTGGAGTGAACGACTAGCGGGGAGCACAGATACGCAGTATTTT
j_gene: TRBJ2-7; v_gene: TRBV7-9; abundance: many; d_gene: NA; CDR3aa: CASSLDIRGEQYF; CDR3nt: TGTGCCAGCAGCTTAGATATACGGGGCGAGCAGTACTTC
j_gene: TRBJ1-2; v_gene: TRBV5-1; abundance: NA; d_gene: NA; CDR3aa: CASSWGGDGYTF; CDR3nt: TGCGCCAGCAGCTGGGGGGGGGACGGCTACACCTTC
j_gene: TRBJ1-1; v_gene: TRBV7-3; abundance: many; d_gene: NA; CDR3aa: CASSLNRVINTEAFF; CDR3nt: TGTGCCAGCAGCTTAAATCGGGTTATAAACACTGAAGCTTTCTTT
j_gene: TRBJ2-1; v_gene: TRBV20-1; abundance: many; d_gene: NA; CDR3aa: CSAPVVHEQFF; CDR3nt: TGCAGTGCCCCCGTGGTGCATGAGCAGTTCTTC
j_gene: TRBJ2-7; v_gene: TRBV6-1; abundance: NA; d_gene: NA; CDR3aa: CASTLSGAKGEQYF; CDR3nt: TGTGCCAGCACCCTCAGCGGTGCTAAAGGAGAGCAGTACTTC
j_gene: TRBJ1-5; v_gene: TRBV20-1; abundance: many; d_gene: TRBD1; CDR3aa: CSARAGTGLNQPQHF; CDR3nt: TGCAGTGCTAGAGCCGGGACAGGCCTAAATCAGCCCCAGCATTTT
j_gene: TRBJ1-2; v_gene: TRBV12-3/TRBV12-4; abundance: NA; d_gene: TRBD1; CDR3aa: CASSFGQDPRGYTF; CDR3nt: TGTGCCAGCAGTTTCGGACAGGACCCGCGTGGCTACACCTTC
j_gene: TRBJ2-1; v_gene: TRBV20-1; abundance: NA; d_gene: NA; CDR3aa: CSASVSGSNRHRNEQFF; CDR3nt: TGCAGTGCTAGTGTGTCGGGGTCGAACAGGCACCGCAATGAGCAGTTCTTC
j_gene: TRBJ1-1; v_gene: TRBV28; abundance: many; d_gene: NA; CDR3aa: CASSFGGPVTEVFF; CDR3nt: TGTGCCAGCAGTTTTGGGGGGCCGGTCACTGAAGTTTTCTTT
j_gene: TRBJ2-1; v_gene: TRBV20-1; abundance: NA; d_gene: TRBD2; CDR3aa: CSARDHLAGEKWYNEQFF; CDR3nt: TGCAGTGCTAGAGATCACCTAGCGGGAGAGAAATGGTACAATGAGCAGTTCTTC
j_gene: TRBJ2-1; v_gene: TRBV20-1; abundance: few; d_gene: NA; CDR3aa: CSARASGYNEQFF; CDR3nt: TGCAGTGCTAGAGCATCAGGGTACAATGAGCAGTTCTTC
j_gene: TRBJ2-1; v_gene: TRBV4-3; abundance: NA; d_gene: NA; CDR3aa: CASSQDVGSSYNEQFF; CDR3nt: TGCGCCAGCAGCCAAGATGTCGGGAGCTCCTACAATGAGCAGTTCTTC
j_gene: TRBJ2-1; v_gene: TRBV7-2; abundance: many; d_gene: NA; CDR3aa: CASSAVAGTNNEQFF; CDR3nt: TGTGCCAGCAGCGCCGTCGCCGGGACCAACAATGAGCAGTTCTTC
j_gene: TRBJ1-5; v_gene: TRBV27; abundance: many; d_gene: NA; CDR3aa: CASSFSGGGQPQHF; CDR3nt: TGTGCCAGCAGTTTTTCGGGGGGAGGCCAGCCCCAGCATTTT
j_gene: TRBJ2-5; v_gene: TRBV20-1; abundance: many; d_gene: NA; CDR3aa: CSARTPGETQYF; CDR3nt: TGCAGTGCTAGAACCCCGGGGGAGACCCAGTACTTC
j_gene: TRBJ2-7; v_gene: TRBV28; abundance: few; d_gene: TRBD1; CDR3aa: CASRRRDRAIEQYF; CDR3nt: TGTGCCAGCAGGCGACGGGACAGGGCAATCGAGCAGTACTTC
j_gene: TRBJ2-4; v_gene: TRBV28; abundance: few; d_gene: TRBD2; CDR3aa: CASSVGLAGVNF; CDR3nt: TGTGCCAGCAGTGTAGGACTAGCGGGAGTAAATTTC
j_gene: TRBJ1-1; v_gene: TRBV7-6; abundance: many; d_gene: NA; CDR3aa: CASSSGIGSSTEAFF; CDR3nt: TGTGCCAGCAGCTCTGGTATAGGGTCGAGCACTGAAGCTTTCTTT
j_gene: TRBJ2-7; v_gene: TRBV6-2/TRBV6-3; abundance: NA; d_gene: NA; CDR3aa: CASSLLSREQYF; CDR3nt: TGTGCCAGCAGTCTACTATCGAGGGAGCAGTACTTC
j_gene: TRBJ2-2; v_gene: TRBV6-1; abundance: NA; d_gene: TRBD2; CDR3aa: CTSSEAGGSPGELFF; CDR3nt: TGTACCAGCAGCGAGGCCGGGGGGAGCCCCGGGGAGCTGTTTTTT
j_gene: TRBJ2-3; v_gene: TRBV12-3/TRBV12-4; abundance: medium-sized; d_gene: TRBD2; CDR3aa: CASSLETSGRDTQYF; CDR3nt: TGTGCCAGCAGTTTAGAGACTAGCGGGAGAGATACGCAGTATTTT
j_gene: TRBJ2-7; v_gene: TRBV28; abundance: NA; d_gene: TRBD2; CDR3aa: CASSLPTSGTLYEQYF; CDR3nt: TGTGCCAGCAGTTTACCCACTAGCGGGACCCTCTACGAGCAGTACTTC
j_gene: TRBJ1-2; v_gene: TRBV5-6; abundance: many; d_gene: NA; CDR3aa: CASSLMAPNYGYTF; CDR3nt: TGTGCCAGCAGCTTGATGGCTCCGAACTATGGCTACACCTTC
j_gene: TRBJ1-1; v_gene: TRBV12-3/TRBV12-4; abundance: many; d_gene: NA; CDR3aa: CASSPRTGNTEAFF; CDR3nt: TGTGCCAGCAGTCCGAGGACGGGGAACACTGAAGCTTTCTTT
j_gene: TRBJ2-7; v_gene: TRBV6-1; abundance: many; d_gene: NA; CDR3aa: CASSAGTVNYEQYF; CDR3nt: TGTGCCAGCAGTGCCGGGACGGTGAACTACGAGCAGTACTTC
j_gene: TRBJ2-2; v_gene: TRBV7-2; abundance: many; d_gene: NA; CDR3aa: CASSLASGELFF; CDR3nt: TGTGCCAGCAGCTTAGCGTCCGGGGAGCTGTTTTTT
j_gene: TRBJ1-6; v_gene: TRBV7-2; abundance: few; d_gene: NA; CDR3aa: CASSLPGSLNSPLHF; CDR3nt: TGTGCCAGCAGCTTGCCAGGAAGCCTGAATTCACCCCTCCACTTT
j_gene: TRBJ2-7; v_gene: TRBV2; abundance: many; d_gene: NA; CDR3aa: CAFRSSHRYEQYF; CDR3nt: TGTGCCTTCAGGTCCTCCCACCGGTACGAGCAGTACTTC
j_gene: TRBJ2-2; v_gene: TRBV18; abundance: few; d_gene: TRBD1; CDR3aa: CASSPTGQPNTGELFF; CDR3nt: TGTGCCAGCTCACCTACGGGACAGCCGAACACCGGGGAGCTGTTTTTT
j_gene: TRBJ1-1; v_gene: TRBV27; abundance: many; d_gene: NA; CDR3aa: CASSPSRRDGNTEAFF; CDR3nt: TGTGCCAGCAGCCCGTCGAGGAGGGATGGTAACACTGAAGCTTTCTTT
j_gene: TRBJ2-3; v_gene: TRBV11-2; abundance: many; d_gene: TRBD1; CDR3aa: CASSTGGPDTQYF; CDR3nt: TGTGCCAGCAGCACAGGGGGTCCAGATACGCAGTATTTT
j_gene: TRBJ2-1; v_gene: TRBV29-1; abundance: many; d_gene: TRBD2; CDR3aa: CSSRDSGMYNEQFF; CDR3nt: TGCAGCTCAAGGGATAGCGGGATGTACAATGAGCAGTTCTTC
j_gene: TRBJ2-7; v_gene: TRBV20-1; abundance: many; d_gene: NA; CDR3aa: CSARDMDGPYEQYF; CDR3nt: TGCAGTGCTAGAGATATGGACGGCCCCTACGAGCAGTACTTC
j_gene: TRBJ1-2; v_gene: TRBV29-1; abundance: NA; d_gene: TRBD1; CDR3aa: CSGGTGAGYGYTF; CDR3nt: TGCAGCGGAGGGACAGGGGCGGGCTATGGCTACACCTTC
j_gene: TRBJ2-1; v_gene: TRBV12-3/TRBV12-4; abundance: many; d_gene: NA; CDR3aa: CASITDAGLPGNEQFF; CDR3nt: TGTGCCAGCATTACGGACGCGGGACTCCCTGGAAATGAGCAGTTCTTC
j_gene: TRBJ1-5; v_gene: TRBV6-4; abundance: NA; d_gene: NA; CDR3aa: CASSPGANQPHHF; CDR3nt: TGTGCCAGCAGTCCGGGTGCGAATCAGCCCCACCATTTT
j_gene: TRBJ2-7; v_gene: TRBV20-1; abundance: many; d_gene: NA; CDR3aa: CSARVGRGPYEQYF; CDR3nt: TGCAGTGCTAGAGTGGGGCGGGGCCCCTACGAGCAGTACTTC
j_gene: TRBJ1-1; v_gene: TRBV20-1; abundance: few; d_gene: NA; CDR3aa: CSATWSGHTNTEAFF; CDR3nt: TGCAGTGCCACGTGGTCGGGACACACGAACACTGAAGCTTTCTTT
j_gene: TRBJ1-5; v_gene: TRBV28; abundance: NA; d_gene: TRBD1; CDR3aa: CASRRGQGVGVSNQPQHF; CDR3nt: TGTGCCAGCAGGAGGGGACAGGGGGTCGGAGTCAGCAATCAGCCCCAGCATTTT
j_gene: TRBJ2-3; v_gene: TRBV29-1; abundance: many; d_gene: NA; CDR3aa: CSVEDLAAWGITQYF; CDR3nt: TGCAGCGTTGAAGATCTGGCAGCCTGGGGGATTACGCAGTATTTT
j_gene: TRBJ2-7; v_gene: TRBV6-1; abundance: few; d_gene: TRBD1; CDR3aa: CASSGEQGASYEQYF; CDR3nt: TGTGCCAGCAGTGGCGAACAGGGGGCGTCCTACGAGCAGTACTTC
j_gene: TRBJ2-2; v_gene: TRBV6-2/TRBV6-3; abundance: many; d_gene: NA; CDR3aa: CASSPLTGNTGELFF; CDR3nt: TGTGCCAGCAGTCCTCTTACAGGGAACACCGGGGAGCTGTTTTTT
j_gene: TRBJ2-7; v_gene: TRBV27; abundance: many; d_gene: TRBD1; CDR3aa: CASSLGQRSYEQYF; CDR3nt: TGTGCCAGCAGCCTGGGACAGCGCTCCTACGAGCAGTACTTC
j_gene: TRBJ2-7; v_gene: TRBV20-1; abundance: many; d_gene: TRBD2; CDR3aa: CSARHLAGGFYEQYF; CDR3nt: TGCAGTGCTAGACATTTAGCGGGAGGGTTCTACGAGCAGTACTTC
j_gene: TRBJ2-2; v_gene: TRBV20-1; abundance: many; d_gene: TRBD2; CDR3aa: CSARASGIATGELFF; CDR3nt: TGCAGTGCTAGAGCTAGCGGGATAGCCACCGGGGAGCTGTTTTTT
j_gene: TRBJ2-7; v_gene: TRBV7-9; abundance: many; d_gene: NA; CDR3aa: CASSQGPARSYEQYF; CDR3nt: TGTGCCAGCAGCCAAGGGCCAGCCCGGTCCTACGAGCAGTACTTC
j_gene: TRBJ2-5; v_gene: TRBV7-2; abundance: few; d_gene: NA; CDR3aa: CASSLAGPGHRLETQYF; CDR3nt: TGTGCCAGCAGCTTAGCGGGACCGGGACACCGATTGGAGACCCAGTACTTC
j_gene: TRBJ2-1; v_gene: TRBV18; abundance: NA; d_gene: NA; CDR3aa: CASSPPLLGGYNEQFF; CDR3nt: TGTGCCAGCTCACCACCTCTACTAGGCGGCTACAATGAGCAGTTCTTC
j_gene: TRBJ1-1; v_gene: TRBV7-6; abundance: few; d_gene: NA; CDR3aa: CASSRTQTQAAFF; CDR3nt: TGTGCCAGCAGCCGCACGCAAACACAGGCAGCTTTCTTT
j_gene: TRBJ2-1; v_gene: TRBV7-2; abundance: many; d_gene: NA; CDR3aa: CASSPFGGFSNEQFF; CDR3nt: TGTGCCAGCAGCCCTTTTGGGGGATTCTCCAATGAGCAGTTCTTC
j_gene: TRBJ1-2; v_gene: TRBV28; abundance: NA; d_gene: NA; CDR3aa: CASGSVSYGYTF; CDR3nt: TGTGCCAGCGGGTCCGTTAGCTATGGCTACACCTTC